These T cell receptor beta chains were read from a single sample in a study of cytomegalovirus exposure and HLA in healthy donors. Produced via immunoSEQ multiplex PCR; TCRdb's table is partial and in-frame only. The data contain over 150,000 clones, 70% to 80% of them singletons. Material: PBMCs. Source of these receptors: a woman aged 25 to 39 in good health and CMV-seronegative. The CDR3 runs from the conserved cysteine through the conserved F or W. D genes are given only for firm matches. Clone size appears in some rows only: once, few, many, or a class for an expanded clone.

CASSRSGGVYEQYF	TGTGCCAGCAGCCGGTCCGGGGGTGTCTACGAGCAGTACTTC	-	TRBV11-3	TRBJ2-7	-
CASSRAGEQYF	TGTGCCAGCAGCCGGGCGGGTGAGCAGTACTTC	-	TRBV6-5	TRBJ2-7	-
CASSSLTGGSSYNEQFF	TGTGCCAGCAGCTCCCTGACCGGGGGAAGCTCCTACAATGAGCAGTTCTTC	few	TRBV13	TRBJ2-1	-
CASSFRANYGYTF	TGTGCCAGCAGCTTCCGAGCTAACTATGGCTACACCTTC	-	TRBV7-2	TRBJ1-2	-
CASSESDREVGNTEAFF	TGTGCCAGCAGTGAATCCGACAGGGAGGTTGGGAACACTGAAGCTTTCTTT	-	TRBV25-1	TRBJ1-1	TRBD1
CATSPRGGTDTQYF	TGTGCCACCAGCCCCCGAGGTGGCACAGATACGCAGTATTTT	-	TRBV15	TRBJ2-3	-
CSVSLPREQYF	TGCAGTGTTAGCCTCCCGCGGGAGCAGTACTTC	-	TRBV20-1	TRBJ2-7	-
CASSLSYLGGSSGNTIYF	TGCGCCAGCAGCTTGTCTTATCTTGGGGGCAGCTCTGGAAACACCATATATTTT	-	TRBV5-1	TRBJ1-3	-
CAISAQGAGGYTF	TGTGCCATCAGTGCCCAGGGGGCAGGTGGCTACACCTTC	-	TRBV10-3	TRBJ1-2	TRBD1
CASSRKDRTLYEQYF	TGTGCCAGCTCACGAAAGGACAGGACGCTCTACGAGCAGTACTTC	-	TRBV18	TRBJ2-7	TRBD1
CASSENPGGAGPQHF	TGCGCCAGCAGCGAAAACCCGGGAGGGGCTGGGCCCCAGCATTTT	-	TRBV5-1	TRBJ1-5	-
CASSLGSQETQYF	TGCGCCAGCAGCTTGGGCAGCCAAGAGACCCAGTACTTC	-	TRBV5-1	TRBJ2-5	-
CASSLTGPGNQPQHF	TGTGCCAGTAGCCTCACAGGCCCCGGCAATCAGCCCCAGCATTTT	-	TRBV19	TRBJ1-5	-
CASSYDRGGYEQYF	TGTGCCAGCAGTTACGACAGGGGGGGGTACGAGCAGTACTTC	-	TRBV6-6	TRBJ2-7	TRBD1
CASSLDRVSYNEQFF	TGCGCCAGCAGCTTGGACAGGGTCTCCTACAATGAGCAGTTCTTC	-	TRBV5-1	TRBJ2-1	-
CASRPRTGLTEAFF	TGTGCCAGCAGACCCCGGACAGGGCTTACTGAAGCTTTCTTT	-	TRBV7-2	TRBJ1-1	TRBD1
CAWSVSGSTDTQYF	TGTGCCTGGAGTGTATCGGGGAGCACAGATACGCAGTATTTT	few	TRBV30	TRBJ2-3	-
CASSPGLAVYNEQFF	TGTGCCAGCAGCCCCGGACTAGCGGTCTACAATGAGCAGTTCTTC	-	TRBV7-8	TRBJ2-1	TRBD2
CASSPGGTQPQHF	TGTGCCAGCAGCCCAGGGGGGACTCAGCCCCAGCATTTT	-	TRBV6-5	TRBJ1-5	TRBD1
CSVVGQGAWGYTF	TGCAGCGTTGTCGGACAGGGGGCGTGGGGCTACACCTTC	-	TRBV29-1	TRBJ1-2	TRBD1
CASSSTTGGQYF	TGTGCCAGCAGCTCGACCACGGGTGGGCAGTATTTT	-	TRBV13	TRBJ2-3	-
CAWRDRVDYEQYF	TGTGCCTGGAGGGACAGGGTGGACTACGAGCAGTACTTC	-	TRBV30	TRBJ2-7	TRBD1
CASSYGGGNQETQYF	TGTGCCAGCAGTTACGGCGGGGGGAACCAAGAGACCCAGTACTTC	-	TRBV6-6	TRBJ2-5	TRBD2
CASSLARTSGRAGELFF	TGTGCCAGCAGCTTAGCCCGGACTAGCGGGAGAGCTGGGGAGCTGTTTTTT	-	TRBV11-2	TRBJ2-2	TRBD2
CASSWNGGPLHF	TGTGCCAGCAGTTGGAATGGGGGGCCCCTCCACTTT	-	TRBV6-5	TRBJ1-6	-
CASSLGLDYEQYF	TGTGCCAGCAGCTTGGGGCTAGATTACGAGCAGTACTTC	-	TRBV5-6	TRBJ2-7	-
CASSIDWTGNEKLFF	TGTGCCAGTAGTATAGATTGGACTGGAAATGAAAAACTGTTTTTT	-	TRBV19	TRBJ1-4	-
CSAQTNAMETQYF	TGCAGCGCTCAGACAAACGCCATGGAGACCCAGTACTTC	-	TRBV29-1	TRBJ2-5	-
CASSGMDRGPFQETQYF	TGTGCCAGCAGTGGGATGGACAGGGGACCATTTCAAGAGACCCAGTACTTC	-	TRBV6-1	TRBJ2-5	TRBD1
CASSLPTGRGGYTF	TGTGCCAGCAGCTTACCTACAGGGCGTGGGGGCTACACCTTC	-	TRBV7-6	TRBJ1-2	-
CASSVAGGPTGELFF	TGTGCCAGCAGCGTAGCGGGGGGGCCAACCGGGGAGCTGTTTTTT	-	TRBV9	TRBJ2-2	TRBD2
CASSPPLGGSETQYF	TGTGCCAGCTCACCACCGTTGGGGGGATCAGAGACCCAGTACTTC	-	TRBV18	TRBJ2-5	-
CASSYWTSGSYEQYF	TGTGCCAGCAGTTACTGGACTAGCGGGAGCTACGAGCAGTACTTC	-	TRBV6-5	TRBJ2-7	TRBD2
CSVVGTGHYNEQFF	TGCAGCGTTGTGGGGACAGGGCACTACAATGAGCAGTTCTTC	-	TRBV29-1	TRBJ2-1	TRBD1
CASSYTGGSTDTQYF	TGTGCCAGCAGCTACACAGGGGGAAGCACAGATACGCAGTATTTT	-	TRBV2	TRBJ2-3	TRBD1
CASSLDRHVAGVNTGELFF	TGCGCCAGCAGCTTGGATCGCCATGTAGCGGGGGTTAACACCGGGGAGCTGTTTTTT	-	TRBV5-1	TRBJ2-2	TRBD2
CASISTRQETQYF	TGTGCCAGCATTTCGACACGCCAAGAGACCCAGTACTTC	-	TRBV6-4	TRBJ2-5	-
CASSVVTGAYNEQFF	TGTGCCAGCAGCGTCGTGACAGGGGCATACAATGAGCAGTTCTTC	-	TRBV9	TRBJ2-1	TRBD1
CASSPPGIDTQYF	TGTGCCAGCAGCCCCCCGGGGATAGATACGCAGTATTTT	-	TRBV7-2	TRBJ2-3	-
CASSRKGLGTSGTDTQYF	TGTGCCAGCAGCCGTAAAGGCCTCGGGACTAGCGGGACAGATACGCAGTATTTT	-	TRBV2	TRBJ2-3	TRBD2
CASSLVLLNTGELFF	TGCGCCAGCAGCTTGGTGCTCCTAAACACCGGGGAGCTGTTTTTT	-	TRBV5-1	TRBJ2-2	-